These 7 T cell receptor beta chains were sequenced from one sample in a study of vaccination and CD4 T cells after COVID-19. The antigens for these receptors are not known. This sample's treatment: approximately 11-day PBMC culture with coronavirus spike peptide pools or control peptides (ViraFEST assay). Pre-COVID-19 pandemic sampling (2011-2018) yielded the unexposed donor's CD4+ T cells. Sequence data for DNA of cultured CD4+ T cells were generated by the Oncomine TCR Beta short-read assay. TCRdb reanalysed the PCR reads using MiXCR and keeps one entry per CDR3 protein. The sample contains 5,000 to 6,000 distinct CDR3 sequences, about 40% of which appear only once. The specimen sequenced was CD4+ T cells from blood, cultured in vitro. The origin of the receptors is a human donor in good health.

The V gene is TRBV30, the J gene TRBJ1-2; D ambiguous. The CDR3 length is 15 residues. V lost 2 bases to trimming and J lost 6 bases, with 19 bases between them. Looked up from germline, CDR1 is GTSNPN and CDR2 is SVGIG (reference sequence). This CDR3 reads CAWSTKLRAIHGYTF. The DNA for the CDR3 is TGTGCCTGGAGTACAAAGCTCCGGGCCATACATGGCTACACCTTC.

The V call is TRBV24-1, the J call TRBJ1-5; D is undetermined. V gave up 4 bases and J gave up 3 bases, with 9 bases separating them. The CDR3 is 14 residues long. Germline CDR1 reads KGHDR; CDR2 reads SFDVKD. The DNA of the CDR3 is TGTGCCACCAGTGACCGGACGAACAATCAGCCCCAGCATTTT. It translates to CATSDRTNNQPQHF.

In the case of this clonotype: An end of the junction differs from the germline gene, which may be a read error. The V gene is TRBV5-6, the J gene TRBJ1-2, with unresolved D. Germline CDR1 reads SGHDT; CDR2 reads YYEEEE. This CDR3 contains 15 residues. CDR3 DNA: TGTGCCAGTAGCTTGGTGGCGGGTTGGAAGGATGGCTACACCTTC. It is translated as CASSLVAGWKDGYTF.

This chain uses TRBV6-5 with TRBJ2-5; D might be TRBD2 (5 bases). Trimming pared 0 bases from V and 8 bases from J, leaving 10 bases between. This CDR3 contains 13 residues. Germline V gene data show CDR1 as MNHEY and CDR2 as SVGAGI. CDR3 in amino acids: CASSYSVGVTQYF. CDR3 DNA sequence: TGTGCCAGCAGTTACTCGGTCGGGGTAACCCAGTACTTC.

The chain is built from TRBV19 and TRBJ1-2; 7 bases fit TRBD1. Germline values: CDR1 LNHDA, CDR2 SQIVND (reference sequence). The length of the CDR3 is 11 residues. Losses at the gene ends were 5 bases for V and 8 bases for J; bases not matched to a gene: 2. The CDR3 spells CASSLQGGYTF. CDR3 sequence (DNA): TGTGCCAGTAGTTTACAGGGGGGCTACACCTTC.

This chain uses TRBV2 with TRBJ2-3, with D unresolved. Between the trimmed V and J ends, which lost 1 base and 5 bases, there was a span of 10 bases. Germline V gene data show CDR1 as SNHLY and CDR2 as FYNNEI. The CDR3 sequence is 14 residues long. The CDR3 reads CASSEEDPRDTQYF. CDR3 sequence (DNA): TGTGCCAGCAGTGAAGAGGACCCTCGAGATACGCAGTATTTT.

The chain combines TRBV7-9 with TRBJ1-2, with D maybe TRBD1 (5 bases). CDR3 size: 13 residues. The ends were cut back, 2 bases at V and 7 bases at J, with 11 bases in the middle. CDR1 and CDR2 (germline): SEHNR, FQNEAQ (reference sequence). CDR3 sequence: CASSLSAGPGYTF. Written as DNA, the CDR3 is TGTGCCAGCAGCTTATCGGCAGGGCCTGGCTACACCTTC.